What follows describes a single TCR beta chain. The data belong to a study of blood T cell repertoires in COVID-19. With 2 bases clipped from V and 6 bases from J, the junction kept 10 bases outside the gene matches. The CDR3 length is 16 residues. Germline V lookup: CDR1 LGHDT, CDR2 YNNKEL (reference sequence). Repertoires were generated with immunoSEQ multiplex PCR, while TCRdb's copy carries only in-frame clones and drops some. The sample lists fewer than 300,000 clones; more than 85% were seen once. This clonotype was sampled from a young adult with COVID-19, enrolled during active disease. The chain is built from TRBV3-1 (or the pseudogene TRBV3-2) and TRBJ2-5, with TRBD2 matching over 9 bases. The material sequenced was peripheral blood. The CDR3 DNA follows: TGTGCCAGCAGCCAATTGACTAGCGGAAATTGGAAGACCCAGTACTTC. Translation: CASSQLTSGNWKTQYF.